This T cell receptor beta chain was documented in a study of cytomegalovirus exposure and HLA in healthy donors. Study outcomes and limitations: Associated with cytomegalovirus, according to the listing, were about 160 TCR beta chains.

The germline gives CDR1 SGDLS, CDR2 YYNGEE. The J segment lost 2 bases and the V segment lost 4 bases, leaving 2 bases of the junction unmatched. The CDR3 has 15 residues. Here immunoSEQ multiplex PCR was the method, and the copy in TCRdb shows in-frame clones only, minus some. This table holds under 75,000 clones, approximately 97% found once. A note on this clone: The antigen remains undetermined.

What was sequenced was PBMCs. The chain uses TRBV9 and TRBJ2-5, with TRBD2 identical over 13 bases. This receptor was identified in a woman between 18 and 30 years old in good health and CMV-seropositive. CDR3 sequence (DNA): TGTGCCAGCAGCTTGGGACTAGCGGGACAAGAGACCCAGTACTTC. Amino acid sequence: CASSLGLAGQETQYF. Full variable domain (outside the CDR3, taken from reference TRBV9 and TRBJ2-5): DSGVTQTPKHLITATGQRVTLRCSPRSGDLSVYWYQQSLDQGLQFLIQYYNGEERAKGNILERFSAQQFPDLHSELNLSSLELGDSALYFCASSLGLAGQETQYFGPGTRLLVL.